This TCR beta chain was identified in a study of blood T cell repertoires in COVID-19. V dropped 0 bases and J dropped 0 bases, with 6 bases sitting between them. The CDR3 is made up of 15 amino acids. CDR1 and CDR2 from the germline V gene are SGHRS and YFSETQ. In the study's own analysis: Nucleated cell counts were estimated from reference gene primer amplification. Clones were read by immunoSEQ multiplex PCR, and TCRdb kept only the in-frame ones, dropping some. The V and J calls and clone size come from that table; D and trimming were worked out from the DNA. The sample consists of about 240,000 clones, roughly 90% of them appearing once.

The receptor's source is a woman aged 25 to 39 with acute COVID-19. The chain links TRBV5-1 to TRBJ2-2, with D unclear. Specimen: PBMCs or T cells enriched from blood (not recorded which). The CDR3 DNA sequence: TGCGCCAGCAGCTTGGGGCAGACGAACACCGGGGAGCTGTTTTTT. The encoded protein is CASSLGQTNTGELFF.